This T cell receptor (beta chain) was found in a study of blood T cell repertoires in COVID-19. CDR3 length: 14 amino acids. The V segment lost 4 bases and the J segment 5 bases; nucleotides outside the gene matches: 7. Germline CDR1 SGHNT, CDR2 YYREEE (reference sequence). Source study methods: The authors estimated nucleated cell counts from reference gene primer amplification. Sequencing was performed with immunoSEQ multiplex PCR; in TCRdb, only in-frame clones are kept and a portion is missing. V, J and clone size are taken as reported in that table, and D and trimming were inferred from the DNA itself. This table holds about 130,000 clones, over 65% found once.

V usage is TRBV5-4 and J usage is TRBJ2-5; 8 positions agree with TRBD1. Sequencing was performed on PBMCs or T cells enriched from blood (not recorded which). The origin of this receptor is a woman between 45 and 60 years old who had recovered from COVID-19. The CDR3 sequence is CASSESGGSETQYF. In DNA form, the CDR3 reads TGTGCCAGCAGCGAGTCAGGGGGCTCGGAGACCCAGTACTTC.